One sample yielded the 30 T cell receptor beta chains listed below, sequenced in a study of cytomegalovirus exposure and HLA in healthy donors. The PCR contained 60 Vbeta and 13 Jbeta primers. The repertoire was sequenced with immunoSEQ multiplex PCR; TCRdb's copy has only in-frame clones and lacks some. This table holds around 19,000 clones, roughly four fifths found once. Sample: PBMCs. The receptors shown here come from a human donor in good health.

The sample holds a few counts of this clone. The chain is built from TRBV27 and TRBJ1-1; a possible D gene is TRBD1 (5 bases). The germline V gene encodes CDR1 MNHEY and CDR2 SMNVEV (reference sequence). This CDR3 contains 13 residues. The germline V and J ends were trimmed by 5 bases and 3 bases, with 10 bases remaining between them. CDR3 coding DNA: TGTGCCAGCAGTCTGACAGTATACACTGAAGCTTTCTTT. Its protein product is CASSLTVYTEAFF.

The chain combines TRBV28 with TRBJ1-1; D remains ambiguous. This CDR3 region has 15 residues. The V gene lost 2 bases and the J gene lost 0 bases, with 10 bases spanning the gap. Germline CDR1 and CDR2: MDHEN and SYDVKM. The CDR3 DNA reads as TGTGCCAGCAGTTTACTCGTAAGCTTGAACACTGAAGCTTTCTTT. This gives the protein CASSLLVSLNTEAFF.

The genes are TRBV19 and TRBJ2-7; the match to TRBD1 covers 7 bases. The CDR3 has 16 amino acids. After removal of 5 bases from V and 1 base from J, the junction contained 11 bases not matched to a gene. The V gene's germline CDR1 is LNHDA and CDR2 SQIVND (reference sequence). CDR3 nucleotide sequence: TGTGCCAGTAGTGAGGCCCCGAGCAGGGGGTCCTACGAGCAGTACTTC. Encoded protein: CASSEAPSRGSYEQYF.

The chain is built from TRBV7-9 and TRBJ1-2, with unresolved D. Trimming took 4 bases from V and 3 from J, leaving 15 bases between them. From germline, CDR1 is SEHNR and CDR2 FQNEAQ (reference sequence). There are 15 residues in the CDR3. CDR3 residues: CASSSRSQTDYGYTF. The DNA for the CDR3 is TGTGCCAGCAGCTCTCGGAGCCAGACCGACTATGGCTACACCTTC. The whole variable domain, filled in from reference TRBV7-9 and TRBJ1-2, reads DTGVSQNPRHKITKRGQNVTFRCDPISEHNRLYWYRQTLGQGPEFLTYFQNEAQLEKSRLLSDRFSAERPKGSFSTLEIQRTEQGDSAMYLCASSSRSQTDYGYTFGSGTRLTVV.

V and J are TRBV5-1 and TRBJ2-7, with D uncertain. The CDR3 is 13 amino acids. Trimming stripped 0 bases from V and 3 bases from J, with 7 bases between. Germline CDR1 is SGHRS and CDR2 is YFSETQ. The DNA for the CDR3 is TGCGCCAGCAGCTTGGATTACAGCTACGAGCAGTACTTC. Translation gives CASSLDYSYEQYF.

The CDR3 loop reads CASSFGMTSGGFLQETQYF. As DNA, the CDR3 is TGTGCCAGCAGCTTTGGAATGACTAGCGGGGGATTTTTACAAGAGACCCAGTACTTC. The rearrangement joins TRBV7-2 to TRBJ2-5, with 12 nucleotides matching TRBD2. V shed 3 bases, J shed 2 bases, and the junction held 13 bases outside the gene matches. The CDR3 sequence is 19 residues long. Germline CDR1 is SGHTA and CDR2 is FQGNSA.

The chain recombines TRBV19 with TRBJ1-4; D uncertain. The germline CDR1 and CDR2 sequences are LNHDA and SQIVND (reference sequence). The germline V and J ends were trimmed by 1 base and 8 bases, with 5 bases remaining between them. This CDR3 region has 12 residues. The DNA for the CDR3 is TGTGCCAGTAGTATAGGCGGCGAAAAACTGTTTTTT. Its protein product is CASSIGGEKLFF.

This clone was seen a handful of times. The CDR3 DNA sequence: TGTGCCAGCAGCTTAGTGTCCAGCGGGGAGCTGTTTTTT. It is translated as CASSLVSSGELFF. The V gene is TRBV7-9, the J gene TRBJ2-2; D unclear. CDR1 is SEHNR and CDR2 is FQNEAQ in the germline V gene (reference sequence). The CDR3 sequence is 13 residues long. The V and J ends lost 1 base and 7 bases respectively, with 7 bases between them. Full variable domain (outside the CDR3, taken from reference TRBV7-9 and TRBJ2-2): DTGVSQNPRHKITKRGQNVTFRCDPISEHNRLYWYRQTLGQGPEFLTYFQNEAQLEKSRLLSDRFSAERPKGSFSTLEIQRTEQGDSAMYLCASSLVSSGELFFGEGSRLTVL.

This sequence joins TRBV11-2 and TRBJ1-1, with D uncertain. The germline V gene has CDR1 SGHAT and CDR2 FQNNGV. The ends were cut back, 2 bases at V and 0 bases at J, with 4 bases in the middle. There are 13 residues in the CDR3. The CDR3 spells CASSLRLNTEAFF. For the CDR3, the DNA is TGTGCCAGCAGCTTACGTCTGAACACTGAAGCTTTCTTT.

The V gene is TRBV18, the J gene TRBJ1-2; 7 bases align to TRBD1. V shed 0 bases, J shed 4 bases, and the junction held 5 bases outside the gene matches. There are 15 residues in the CDR3. Germline CDR1 and CDR2: KGHSH and LQKENI. The CDR3, as DNA: TGTGCCAGCTCACCACCCGGACCAGGGGGCTATGGCTACACCTTC. As protein: CASSPPGPGGYGYTF.

This clone was picked up one time. The CDR3 sequence: CASNGLGYGYTF. As DNA, the CDR3 is TGTGCCAGCAATGGACTGGGGTATGGCTACACCTTC. The chain employs TRBV28 and TRBJ1-2, with D unresolved. CDR1 and CDR2 from the germline V gene are MDHEN and SYDVKM. This CDR3 contains 12 residues. Trimming removed 7 bases at V and 5 bases at J, with 11 bases between.

The chain joins TRBV7-2 to TRBJ2-4; 10 bases are shared with TRBD1. The CDR3 consists of 17 residues. Germline V lookup: CDR1 SGHTA, CDR2 FQGNSA. Losses at the gene ends were 1 base for V and 7 bases for J; bases not matched to a gene: 10. The CDR3 DNA sequence: TGTGCCAGCAGCTTAGTGGGGACAGGGGTAGGTGACAACATTCAGTACTTC. It specifies CASSLVGTGVGDNIQYF.

The genes are TRBV6-5 and TRBJ2-3; 9 bases map to TRBD2. The ends lost 6 bases at V and 2 bases at J; junction bases unmatched: 6. The CDR3 spans 15 residues. Germline CDR1 and CDR2: MNHEY and SVGAGI. The chain's CDR3 is CASRPSSGNTDTQYF. The CDR3 DNA reads as TGTGCCAGCAGACCGTCTAGCGGGAACACAGATACGCAGTATTTT.

This CDR3 reads CASSITSGGGGTDTQYF. CDR3 DNA: TGTGCCAGCAGCATTACTAGCGGGGGCGGAGGCACAGATACGCAGTATTTT. The chain is built from TRBV13 and TRBJ2-3, with TRBD2 matching over 11 bases. Germline CDR1 PRHDT, CDR2 FYEKMQ (reference sequence). V trimming: 5 bases; J trimming: 1 base; junction bases outside the gene matches: 8. The CDR3 length is 17 residues.

V gene TRBV5-1 combines with J gene TRBJ1-3, with a weak D call TRBD1 (5 bases). The length of the CDR3 is 17 residues. CDR1 and CDR2 (germline): SGHRS, YFSETQ. Trimming removed 0 bases at V and 5 bases at J, with 18 bases between. CDR3 DNA: TGCGCCAGCAGCTTGGATGGGCCCCAGGGAACCCGAAACACCATATATTTT. It encodes CASSLDGPQGTRNTIYF.

The chain carries TRBV6-4 and TRBJ2-3, with TRBD2 matching over 7 bases. Trimming took 0 bases from V and 3 from J; bases not matched to a gene: 0. The CDR3 has 14 amino acids. CDR1 MRHNA and CDR2 SNTAGT come from the germline V gene. The CDR3 reads CASSDSAGTDTQYF. The CDR3 DNA sequence: TGTGCCAGCAGTGACTCAGCGGGGACAGATACGCAGTATTTT.

This chain joins TRBV13 and TRBJ2-7; possibly TRBD2 for D (7 bases). Trimming removed 2 bases from V and 6 bases from J, with 23 bases in between. The CDR3 is made up of 17 amino acids. Germline loops: CDR1 PRHDT, CDR2 FYEKMQ (reference sequence). The CDR3 DNA is TGTGCCAGCAGCTTATGGGGGGGCCATCTATCCAAGCGCGAGCAGTACTTC. The encoded protein is CASSLWGGHLSKREQYF.

This chain links TRBV28 with TRBJ1-1; 7 nucleotides line up with TRBD1. This CDR3 has 15 residues. Germline V lookup: CDR1 MDHEN, CDR2 SYDVKM. V shed 6 bases, J shed 5 bases, and the junction held 12 bases outside the gene matches. This CDR3 reads CASRGSSTGRTEAFF. The CDR3 DNA is TGTGCCAGCAGGGGTTCTTCGACAGGGCGAACTGAAGCTTTCTTT.

The chain couples TRBV4-1 to TRBJ1-1; D is undetermined. The CDR3 is 15 amino acids. Trimming cost V 3 bases and J 0 bases, with 11 bases left between them. From germline, CDR1 is MGHRA and CDR2 YSYEKL. This CDR3 is CASSHPSTMNTEAFF. The CDR3 coding sequence is TGCGCCAGCAGCCACCCCTCGACAATGAACACTGAAGCTTTCTTT.

This CDR3 reads CASSLGQTYEQYF. The CDR3 coding sequence is TGTGCCAGCAGCTTAGGGCAGACCTACGAGCAGTACTTC. The chain combines TRBV11-2 with TRBJ2-7, with no clear D. Per the germline V gene, CDR1 is SGHAT and CDR2 is FQNNGV. The CDR3 totals 13 residues. V was shortened by 1 base and J by 2 bases, with 6 bases between the two germline ends.

The V and J genes are TRBV30 and TRBJ1-5; D gene uncertain. V shed 2 bases and J shed 0 bases, with 5 bases lying between them. CDR1 is GTSNPN, CDR2 SVGIG, per germline (reference sequence). The CDR3 extends over 13 amino acids. The CDR3 loop is CAWSRDSNQPQHF. Written as DNA, the CDR3 is TGTGCCTGGAGTCGGGATAGCAATCAGCCCCAGCATTTT.

The V and J genes are TRBV19 and TRBJ1-5; D possibly corresponds to TRBD1 (5 bases). V lost 5 bases and J 4 bases, leaving 21 bases between the germline ends. The CDR3 is made up of 17 amino acids. Germline-derived CDR1 and CDR2 are LNHDA and SQIVND (reference sequence). CDR3 amino acids: CASSSDTRLMGNQPQHF. CDR3 bases: TGTGCCAGTAGTTCGGACACCCGGCTGATGGGGAATCAGCCCCAGCATTTT.

The chain uses TRBV5-1 and TRBJ1-1; D uncertain. This CDR3 spans 12 amino acids. Trimming took off 0 bases at V and 10 bases at J, with 10 bases between the two ends. Per the germline V gene, CDR1 is SGHRS and CDR2 is YFSETQ. The CDR3 sequence is CASSLDQVVAFF. In DNA, the CDR3 is TGCGCCAGCAGCTTGGATCAGGTCGTAGCTTTCTTT.

The chain has TRBV15 and TRBJ2-7, with 8 nucleotides matching TRBD1. This CDR3 comprises 16 residues. The J segment lost 1 base and the V segment lost 2 bases, leaving 7 bases of the junction unmatched. From germline, CDR1 is LNHNV and CDR2 YYDKDF (reference sequence). This CDR3 is CATSRTGTGPSYEQYF. CDR3 DNA: TGTGCCACCAGCAGAACCGGGACAGGTCCTTCCTACGAGCAGTACTTC. Full variable domain (remainder filled in from reference TRBV15 and TRBJ2-7): DAMVIQNPRYQVTQFGKPVTLSCSQTLNHNVMYWYQQKSSQAPKLLFHYYDKDFNNEADTPDNFQSRRPNTSFCFLDIRSPGLGDTAMYLCATSRTGTGPSYEQYFGPGTRLTVT.

CDR3 loop: CASSSGQVAYEQYF. CDR3 coding DNA: TGTGCCAGCAGCTCCGGACAGGTCGCCTACGAGCAGTACTTC. The V gene is TRBV7-9, the J gene TRBJ2-7; 7 positions match TRBD1. Germline CDR1 reads SEHNR; CDR2 reads FQNEAQ (reference sequence). After removal of 4 bases from V and 2 bases from J, the junction contained 5 bases not matched to a gene. The CDR3 is 14 residues long.

This chain uses TRBV6-1 with TRBJ2-7; maybe TRBD2 (6 bases). The germline V gene has CDR1 MNHNS and CDR2 SASEGT. The CDR3 consists of 14 residues. Trimming removed 6 bases at V and 0 bases at J, with 12 bases between. In DNA, the CDR3 is TGTGCCAGCAGGGACTACCAAAGCTCCTACGAGCAGTACTTC. Translated, it gives CASRDYQSSYEQYF.

This clone is a singleton in its sample. The V call is TRBV18, the J call TRBJ1-1, with a tentative D call TRBD1 (5 bases). This CDR3 contains 16 residues. The germline V gene has CDR1 KGHSH and CDR2 LQKENI. Trimming pared 6 bases from V and 0 bases from J, leaving 17 bases between. The CDR3 sequence is CASSHSTASLNTEAFF. CDR3 sequence (DNA): TGTGCCAGCTCGCATTCGACAGCCTCCTTGAACACTGAAGCTTTCTTT. Based on the CDR3 plus reference TRBV18 and TRBJ1-1, the full variable domain is NAGVMQNPRHLVRRRGQEARLRCSPMKGHSHVYWYRQLPEEGLKFMVYLQKENIIDESGMPKERFSAEFPKEGPSILRIQQVVRGDSAAYFCASSHSTASLNTEAFFGQGTRLTVV.

V usage is TRBV6-6 and J usage is TRBJ2-5; 8 positions agree with TRBD1. TRBJ2-7 explains the end of the DNA better; the J call may be wrong. Per germline, CDR1 MNHNY and CDR2 SVGAGI (reference sequence). The CDR3 extends over 14 amino acids. CDR3 nucleotide sequence: TGTGCCAGCAGCGGACAGGGTTGGTCCTACGAGCAGTACTTC. It encodes CASSGQGWSYEQYF.

A word on this clone: A junction boundary mismatches the germline segment, possibly from a read error. This chain links TRBV4-2 with TRBJ2-1, with 8 bases fitting TRBD2. Germline CDR1 and CDR2: LGHNA and YNFKEQ. The CDR3 length is 16 residues. The CDR3 sequence is CASSQGFRTSFDEQFF. CDR3 coding DNA: TGTGCCAGCAGTCAAGGCTTCCGGACTAGCTTCGATGAGCAGTTCTTC.

V usage is TRBV10-2 and J usage is TRBJ1-2; 10 nucleotides align to TRBD1. The germline gives CDR1 WSHSY, CDR2 SAAADI. CDR3 size: 14 residues. The J segment lost 8 bases and the V segment lost 10 bases, leaving 13 bases of the junction unmatched. CDR3 sequence reads: CATGTGDTARGYTF. CDR3 in DNA: TGCGCCACCGGGACAGGGGATACGGCTCGCGGCTACACCTTC.